This TCR beta chain was identified during a study of molecular identifiers for immune sequencing clone quantification. TCRdb ran MiXCR on the PCR reads and lists one entry per CDR3 protein. The data show roughly 100,000 distinct CDR3 sequences, with around 37% seen just once and over 8% held by the top ten. This clonotype was counted between two and nine times. Germline is not matched at one junction end, which may reflect a read error. This CDR3 region has 14 residues. Germline CDR1 and CDR2: LNHDA and SQIVND (reference sequence). The chain employs TRBV19 and TRBJ1-5; D not resolved. The receptor was derived from a human donor in good health. Some libraries in this study had Jurkat cell RNA spiked in. The sequenced sample was naive CD8+ T cells from blood, with Jurkat cell RNA spiked in. As for subset: FACS-sorted CD8+CD4-CCR7+CD45RA+ naive T cells. The CDR3 bases are TGTGCCAGTAGTTTAGACGGGGGCAATCAGCCCCAGCATTTT. Its translation: CASSLDGGNQPQHF.